This T cell receptor beta chain was observed in a study of CD8 T cells in ankylosing spondylitis. Regarding the study as a whole: Reportedly, disease-linked clones are significantly enriched in ankylosing spondylitis patients' matched synovial fluid. In ankylosing spondylitis blood, a motif of roughly eight highly homologous TCR beta variants appeared characteristic.

5'-RACE, quantitative and with molecular barcodes, yielded the TCR beta libraries. Using its own MiXCR run on the 5' RACE reads, TCRdb lists one record per CDR3 protein. The table lists about 390,000 distinct CDR3 sequences, about 22% of them singletons. The CDR3 totals 16 residues. Germline values: CDR1 LNHDA, CDR2 SQIVND (reference sequence). V trimming: 4 bases; J trimming: 3 bases; junction bases outside the gene matches: 4. A word on this clonotype: The antigen is unknown.

The sequence was collected from a male donor with ankylosing spondylitis. The specimen was blood, either unsorted or a sorted T cell fraction (not recorded which). The chain combines TRBV19 with TRBJ2-1, with 12 bases matching TRBD2. CDR3 nucleotide sequence: TGTGCCAGTAGTACATGGACTAGCGGGGACTACAATGAGCAGTTCTTC. It translates to CASSTWTSGDYNEQFF.